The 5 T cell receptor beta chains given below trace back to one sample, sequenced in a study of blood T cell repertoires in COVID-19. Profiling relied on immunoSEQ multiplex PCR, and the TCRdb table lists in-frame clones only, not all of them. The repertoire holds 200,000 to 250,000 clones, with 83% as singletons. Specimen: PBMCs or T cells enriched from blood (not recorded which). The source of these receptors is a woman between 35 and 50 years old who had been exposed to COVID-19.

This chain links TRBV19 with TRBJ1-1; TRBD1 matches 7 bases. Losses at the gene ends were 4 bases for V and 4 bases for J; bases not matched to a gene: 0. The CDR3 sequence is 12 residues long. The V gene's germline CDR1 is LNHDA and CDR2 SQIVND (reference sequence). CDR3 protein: CASSKGATEAFF. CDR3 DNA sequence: TGTGCCAGTAGTAAGGGGGCCACTGAAGCTTTCTTT.

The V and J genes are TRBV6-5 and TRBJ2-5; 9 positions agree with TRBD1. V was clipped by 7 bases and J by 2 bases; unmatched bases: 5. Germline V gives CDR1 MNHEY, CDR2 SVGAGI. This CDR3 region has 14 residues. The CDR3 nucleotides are TGTGCCAGCACCGCCGGGACAGGGCAAGAGACCCAGTACTTC. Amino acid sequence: CASTAGTGQETQYF.

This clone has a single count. CDR3 protein: CASSYDGYGYTF. The CDR3 DNA follows: TGTGCCAGCAGCTATGACGGGTATGGCTACACCTTC. The rearrangement links TRBV5-5 to TRBJ1-2; D call uncertain. CDR3 size: 12 residues. V lost 3 bases, J lost 5 bases, and 8 bases lay in between. Germline CDR1 SGHKS, CDR2 YYEKEE (reference sequence).

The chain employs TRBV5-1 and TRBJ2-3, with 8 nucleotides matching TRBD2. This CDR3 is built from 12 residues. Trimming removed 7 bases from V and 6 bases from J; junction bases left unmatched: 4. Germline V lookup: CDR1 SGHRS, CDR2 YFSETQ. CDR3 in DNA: TGCGCCAGCCATTCTAGCGGGGATACGCAGTATTTT. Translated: CASHSSGDTQYF.

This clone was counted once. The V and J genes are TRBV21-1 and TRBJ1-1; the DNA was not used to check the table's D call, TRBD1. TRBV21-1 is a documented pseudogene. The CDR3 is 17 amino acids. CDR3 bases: TGTGCCAGCAGCAAACTGCGACAGGGGAGAGGGTACACTGAAGCTTTCTTT. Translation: CASSKLRQGRGYTEAFF.